The sequence of this TCR beta chain was determined in a study of CD8 T cells in Susac syndrome. Study results and limitations: The Susac syndrome CD4+ T cell repertoires displayed no clonal expansion. A relatively small number of individuals underwent TCR sequencing and HLA analysis.

Looked up from germline, CDR1 is DFQATT and CDR2 is SNEGSKA (reference sequence). This CDR3 contains 11 residues. V lost 3 bases, J lost 8 bases, and 10 bases lay in between. As regards this clonotype: Its antigen is currently unknown.

Sequencing of TCR beta drew on CD8+ and CD4+ T cells from blood. The authors negatively isolated CD8+ and CD4+ T cells and FACS-enriched TEMRA cells. Random hexamers primed reverse transcription of about 0.45 to 1 ug RNA. TCRdb reprocessed the immunoSEQ multiplex PCR reads via MiXCR and lists one record per CDR3 protein. Here the sample spans 150,000 to 160,000 distinct CDR3 sequences, approximately 95% being singletons. The chain is built from TRBV20-1 and TRBJ1-1; D uncertain. The sequenced sample was CD4+ T cells from PBMCs. This sequence originates from a human donor with Susac syndrome. In DNA, the CDR3 is TGCAGTGCTAGGGCTATTCTGGAAGCTTTCTTT. It encodes CSARAILEAFF.